This T cell receptor beta chain was retrieved from a study of T cells in Graves' hyperthyroidism and ophthalmopathy. The CDR3 covers 18 residues. The germline V gene encodes CDR1 MNHNS and CDR2 SASEGT. J lost 5 bases, V lost 6 bases, and 20 bases had no gene match. Points from the study as a whole: Most thyroid clonotypes with frequency above 0.001 were detected in blood.

Researchers took RNA transcripts and amplified the TCR beta CDR3 regions from them. RT-PCR in the first round (using the HTBI primer set) targeted the TCR CDR3. TCRdb re-called the multiplex PCR reads through MiXCR, storing one row per CDR3 protein. The sample has approximately 480,000 distinct CDR3 sequences; about a fifth are singletons. On this clonotype: Its antigen is undetermined.

The sample was blood. The TCR comes from a man aged 18 to 29 with Graves' hyperthyroidism. V is TRBV6-1 and J is TRBJ2-5, with TRBD2 identical over 8 bases. The CDR3 sequence: CASRKDDWTSSVWETQYF. The CDR3 DNA is TGTGCCAGCAGGAAAGATGATTGGACTAGCTCTGTGTGGGAGACCCAGTACTTC.